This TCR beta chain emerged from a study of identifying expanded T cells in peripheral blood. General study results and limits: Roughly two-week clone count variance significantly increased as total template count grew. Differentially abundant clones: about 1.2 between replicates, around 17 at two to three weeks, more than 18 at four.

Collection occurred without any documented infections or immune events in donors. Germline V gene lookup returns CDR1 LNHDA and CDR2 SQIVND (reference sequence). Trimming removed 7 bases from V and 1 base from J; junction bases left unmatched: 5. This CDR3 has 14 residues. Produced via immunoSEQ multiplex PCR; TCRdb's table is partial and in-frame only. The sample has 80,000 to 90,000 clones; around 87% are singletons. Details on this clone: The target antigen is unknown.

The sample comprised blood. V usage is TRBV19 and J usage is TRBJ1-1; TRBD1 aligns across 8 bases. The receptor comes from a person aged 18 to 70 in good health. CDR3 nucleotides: TGTGCCAGTACTTGGCAGGGGGCGAACACTGAAGCTTTCTTT. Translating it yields CASTWQGANTEAFF.